The clone carrying this T cell receptor (beta chain) was observed many times. Its cognate antigen is unknown. This sample is part of a study of CD8 T cells in ankylosing spondylitis. General observations from the study: It appeared that ankylosing spondylitis blood was characterized by a TCR beta motif of seven or eight highly homologous variants. The authors found the disease-linked clones to be CD8+ and relatively rare in peripheral blood.

One entry per CDR3 protein results from TCRdb running MiXCR on the 5' RACE reads. The table includes fewer than 25,000 distinct CDR3 sequences, roughly 13% detected once. The V gene end was trimmed by 3 bases and the J gene end by 0 bases; junction bases not matched to a gene: 1. The CDR3 is made up of 16 amino acids. Germline V gene sequence: CDR1 SGHTA, CDR2 FQGNSA. The source is a male donor with ankylosing spondylitis or in good health (not recorded which). Sequenced: blood. The chain carries TRBV7-2 and TRBJ2-3; 12 nucleotides line up with TRBD2. The CDR3 region is CASSLGTSGSTDTQYF. CDR3 bases: TGTGCCAGCAGCTTGGGGACTAGCGGGAGCACAGATACGCAGTATTTT.